Each of the 22 T cell receptor beta chains below was sequenced from the same sample in a study of T cells in Graves' hyperthyroidism and ophthalmopathy. Regions amplified from RNA transcripts were the TCR beta CDR3 regions. The HTBI set primed first-round TCR CDR3 RT-PCR. TCRdb reprocessed the multiplex PCR reads via MiXCR and lists one record per CDR3 protein. Counted here are some 600,000 distinct CDR3 sequences, approximately 15% occurring once; the ten biggest clones make up 4.5% to 6%. Sequenced sample: blood. These receptors were taken from a woman aged 25 to 39 with Graves' hyperthyroidism that later progressed to Graves' ophthalmopathy.

This clonotype was recorded at least ten times. This chain links TRBV2 with TRBJ1-2; tentatively, D is TRBD1 (5 bases). This CDR3 comprises 14 residues. The germline V gene encodes CDR1 SNHLY and CDR2 FYNNEI. The V end lost 6 bases, the J end lost 9 bases, and 20 bases lay between the germline ends. The CDR3 reads CASSRESILDRYTF. The CDR3 nucleotides read TGTGCCAGCAGCAGGGAGAGCATTCTGGATCGCTACACCTTC. Looking up the rest from reference TRBV2 and TRBJ1-2 gives the full variable domain: EPEVTQTPSHQVTQMGQEVILRCVPISNHLYFYWYRQILGQKVEFLVSFYNNEISEKSEIFDDQFSVERPDGSNFTLKIRSTKLEDSAMYFCASSRESILDRYTFGSGTRLTVV.

As DNA, the CDR3 is TGTGCCACCAGTGATTTACGGGGGGCGGATAGCAATGAGCAGTTCTTC. Residues: CATSDLRGADSNEQFF. The V and J genes are TRBV24-1 and TRBJ2-1, with TRBD2 as a possible D gene (7 bases). Germline loops: CDR1 KGHDR, CDR2 SFDVKD. V lost 1 base and J 6 bases, leaving 15 bases between the germline ends. This CDR3 has 16 amino acids.

Turning to this clonotype: A read error is possible here, since a much larger clone lies one base away. The chain has TRBV9 and TRBJ2-5; a possible D gene is TRBD1 (6 bases). CDR3 size: 14 residues. Trimming shortened V by 3 bases and J by 0 bases, and 9 bases separated the two germline ends. In germline, CDR1 is SGDLS, CDR2 YYNGEE. The CDR3 reads CASSAGHHQETQYF. The CDR3 region has the DNA TGTGCCAGCAGCGCGGGACACCACCAAGAGACCCAGTACTTC.

The V gene is TRBV7-9, the J gene TRBJ2-7; D is unclear. The V end was cut by 1 base, the J end by 5 bases, with 15 bases between. Germline V gene lookup returns CDR1 SEHNR and CDR2 FQNEAQ (reference sequence). This CDR3 has 15 amino acids. CDR3 DNA sequence: TGTGCCAGCAGCTTAGGGTCGCTGAGCAGAGACGAGCAGTACTTC. This gives the protein CASSLGSLSRDEQYF.

This clonotype occurred many times. The V and J genes are TRBV7-2 and TRBJ2-7; D possibly corresponds to TRBD2 (6 bases). The CDR3 totals 13 residues. Trimming removed 3 bases at V and 5 bases at J, with 11 bases between. CDR1 and CDR2 from the germline V gene are SGHTA and FQGNSA. For the CDR3, the DNA is TGTGCCAGCAGCTTCGGGACTCAAAACGAGCAGTACTTC. Amino acid sequence: CASSFGTQNEQYF.

This clonotype has a count of ten or more. The chain has TRBV7-8 and TRBJ2-5; 7 bases are a match to TRBD2. This CDR3 is 17 amino acids long. Trimming at V came to 6 bases and at J to 3 bases, leaving 16 bases not matched to a gene. Germline values: CDR1 SGHVS, CDR2 FQNEAQ. CDR3 protein: CASRLLGGSLGKETQYF. CDR3 sequence (DNA): TGTGCCAGCAGGCTACTCGGCGGGAGTCTCGGTAAAGAGACCCAGTACTTC.

This clonotype occurred many times. The rearrangement links TRBV5-1 to TRBJ2-5, with 10 bases that match TRBD2. The junction had 6 bases not matched to a gene; V was cut back by 0 bases and J by 4 bases. Germline lookup yields CDR1 SGHRS and CDR2 YFSETQ. The CDR3 consists of 16 residues. The chain's CDR3 is CASSLGTSGNSETQYF. The CDR3 DNA reads as TGCGCCAGCAGCTTGGGAACTAGCGGGAATTCAGAGACCCAGTACTTC.

This clonotype was detected ten times or more. The chain joins TRBV28 to TRBJ2-3, with D possibly being TRBD2 (6 bases). This CDR3 is built from 15 residues. Germline lookup yields CDR1 MDHEN and CDR2 SYDVKM. The V end was cut by 8 bases, the J end by 2 bases, with 17 bases between. DNA of the CDR3: TGTGCCAGCGGTCCCCTAGCGATCAACACAGATACGCAGTATTTT. Protein: CASGPLAINTDTQYF.

This clonotype occurred many times. This chain joins TRBV20-1 and TRBJ1-2; TRBD1 aligns across 12 bases. This CDR3 has 15 residues. Germline V lookup: CDR1 DFQATT, CDR2 SNEGSKA (reference sequence). With V trimmed by 1 base and J by 3 bases, 3 bases remained unmatched. The CDR3 spells CSARVGTGGYYGYTF. In DNA, the CDR3 is TGCAGTGCTAGAGTAGGGACAGGGGGCTACTATGGCTACACCTTC.

This clonotype came up many times. The V call is TRBV6-6, the J call TRBJ1-2; 8 nucleotides agree with TRBD1. The length of the CDR3 is 14 residues. Germline V gene sequence: CDR1 MNHNY, CDR2 SVGAGI (reference sequence). The V and J ends lost 4 bases and 4 bases, in that order; junction bases with no gene match: 5. DNA of the CDR3: TGTGCCAGCAGTTCTCGACAGGGGTCCTATGGCTACACCTTC. This translates into CASSSRQGSYGYTF.

At least ten counts were recorded for this clonotype. The V gene is TRBV27, the J gene TRBJ1-2; no reliable D call. V lost 0 bases to trimming and J lost 1 base, with 9 bases between them. This CDR3 has 15 amino acids. Germline CDR1 MNHEY, CDR2 SMNVEV (reference sequence). CDR3 DNA: TGTGCCAGCAGTTTATCCCGGGGAAGTAACTATGGCTACACCTTC. Translated, it gives CASSLSRGSNYGYTF.

Many counts were recorded for this clonotype. The junction does not match germline at one end; this may be a read error. This chain connects TRBV28 to TRBJ2-3, with a possible D match to TRBD2 (5 bases). Germline CDR1 MDHEN, CDR2 SYDVKM. This CDR3 is built from 12 residues. CDR3 DNA sequence: TGTGCCTGCAGCGGACCCACAGATACGCAGTATTTT. Amino acid sequence: CACSGPTDTQYF.

This clonotype was detected ten times or more. V usage is TRBV3-1 and J usage is TRBJ1-1; the match to TRBD1 covers 7 bases. With V trimmed by 6 bases and J by 0 bases, 4 bases remained unmatched. There are 14 residues in the CDR3. Per germline, CDR1 LGHDT and CDR2 YNNKEL (reference sequence). The CDR3 nucleotides are TGTGCCAGCAGGCACAGGGGCATGAACACTGAAGCTTTCTTT. This codes for CASRHRGMNTEAFF.

This clonotype was recorded many times. The chain couples TRBV20-1 to TRBJ2-7, with 11 bases matching TRBD2. This CDR3 contains 12 residues. The V gene end was trimmed by 6 bases and the J gene end by 5 bases; junction bases not matched to a gene: 3. Germline-derived CDR1 and CDR2 are DFQATT and SNEGSKA (reference sequence). CDR3 in amino acids: CSAPTSGDEQYF. CDR3 DNA: TGCAGTGCCCCGACTAGCGGGGACGAGCAGTACTTC.

This clonotype was counted ten times or more. The chain is built from TRBV10-3 and TRBJ1-4; D uncertain. With 0 bases removed from V and 9 bases from J, the gap between germline ends came to 8 bases. Germline values: CDR1 ENHRY, CDR2 SYGVKD. The CDR3 is 13 residues long. CDR3 in amino acids: CAISESRNQKLFF. The CDR3 nucleotides are TGTGCCATCAGTGAGTCGAGAAACCAAAAACTGTTTTTT.

This clonotype was seen a handful of times. This may stem from a read error, because a much larger clone lies one nucleotide away. V is TRBV12-3 or TRBV12-4 and J is TRBJ1-5, with no clear D. The CDR3 is 12 residues long. The V end was cut by 1 base, the J end by 9 bases, with 7 bases between. The CDR3 loop is CASSLVGRPQHF. Written as DNA, the CDR3 is TGTGCCAGCAGTTTAGTAGGGCGGCCCCAGCATTTT.

V usage is TRBV11-3 and J usage is TRBJ1-6; the match to TRBD1 covers 7 bases. The V gene's germline CDR1 is SGHNT and CDR2 YENEEA. The CDR3 covers 16 residues. V shed 0 bases and J 10 bases; nucleotides not matched to a gene: 9. CDR3 residues: CASSLDNPGGNSPLHF. In nucleotides, the CDR3 is TGTGCCAGCAGCTTAGATAATCCAGGGGGTAACTCACCCCTCCACTTT.

The V gene is TRBV3-1, the J gene TRBJ2-4; 9 nucleotides line up with TRBD1. Losses at the gene ends were 3 bases for V and 5 bases for J; bases not matched to a gene: 5. Looked up from germline, CDR1 is LGHDT and CDR2 is YNNKEL (reference sequence). This CDR3 has 15 residues. The CDR3, as DNA: TGTGCCAGCAGCCAGACACAGGGGGCCGAAAACATTCAGTACTTC. Translating it yields CASSQTQGAENIQYF.

The genes are TRBV6-1 and TRBJ2-1; the D call may be TRBD1 or TRBD2 (5 bases each). Per the germline V gene, CDR1 is MNHNS and CDR2 is SASEGT. CDR3 length: 14 residues. Trimming took off 10 bases at V and 3 bases at J, with 16 bases between the two ends. The CDR3 region is CATNKGSNYNEQFF. The CDR3 DNA follows: TGTGCCACCAATAAGGGGAGTAACTACAATGAGCAGTTCTTC.

This clonotype was seen at least ten times. The chain couples TRBV28 to TRBJ2-7; maybe TRBD1 (5 bases). The V end lost 7 bases, the J end lost 2 bases, and 6 bases lay between the germline ends. Germline loops: CDR1 MDHEN, CDR2 SYDVKM. This CDR3 has 11 residues. In DNA form, the CDR3 reads TGTGCCAGCACCAGGGCCTACGAGCAGTACTTC. Translated: CASTRAYEQYF.

At least ten counts were recorded for this clonotype. The gene calls are TRBV7-2 and TRBJ2-2, with D tentatively TRBD2 (6 bases). Per germline, CDR1 SGHTA and CDR2 FQGNSA. This CDR3 is 16 amino acids long. Trimming took off 5 bases at V and 0 bases at J, with 13 bases between the two ends. The CDR3 sequence: CASSPRLVTNTGELFF. The CDR3 nucleotides are TGTGCCAGCAGCCCTCGACTAGTCACGAACACCGGGGAGCTGTTTTTT.

Details on this clonotype: The germline gene is not matched at one end of the junction; a read error may be the cause. The rearrangement links TRBV18 to TRBJ1-3, with D unresolved. The CDR3 is 14 residues long. Germline lookup yields CDR1 KGHSH and CDR2 LQKENI. CDR3 DNA sequence: TGTGCCAGATCACCCACGGATCTTGGAAACACCATCTATTTT. Protein sequence: CARSPTDLGNTIYF.